This note documents a single T cell receptor beta chain sequence. This sample was taken from a study of blood T cells in healthy people across ages. The CDR3 is made up of 13 amino acids. Per germline, CDR1 LNHNV and CDR2 YYDKDF (reference sequence). The germline V and J ends were trimmed by 1 base and 4 bases, with 6 bases remaining between them. Combining a sample-barcoded 5' primer with a J-beta primer mix, a second PCR ran for about 7 to 11 cycles. MiXCR was run by TCRdb on the 5' RACE reads, yielding one entry per CDR3 protein. The table shows approximately 900,000 distinct CDR3 sequences, with 25% to 30% occurring only once. The sample also formed part of further work on T cells of mothers and their children.

The rearrangement links TRBV15 to TRBJ2-3; D unclear. The receptor was isolated from a woman between 35 and 50 years old in good health. Sequenced sample: blood. The CDR3: CATSRGDPDTQYF. The DNA for the CDR3 is TGTGCCACCAGCAGAGGCGACCCAGATACGCAGTATTTT.